A single sample is the source of the 15 T cell receptor beta chains below, sequenced in a study of early T cells in non-severe SARS-CoV-2 infection. TCRdb re-derived calls from the 5' RACE reads in MiXCR, one entry per CDR3 protein. Here the sample spans about 19,000 distinct CDR3 sequences, roughly 4.6% being singletons. Specimen: whole blood. The source is an adult who was a healthcare worker with PCR-confirmed SARS-CoV-2 infection or an uninfected control (not recorded which).

This clonotype was seen ten or more times. The J gene is TRBJ1-1, the V gene TRBV18; 7 bases agree with TRBD1. The CDR3 sequence is 14 residues long. Germline V CDR1 and CDR2: KGHSH, LQKENI. Trimming removed 6 bases from V and 0 bases from J; junction bases left unmatched: 4. The CDR3 DNA follows: TGTGCCAGCTCCCGGACAGGCATGAACACTGAAGCTTTCTTT. Protein: CASSRTGMNTEAFF.

This clonotype appeared many times. The chain employs TRBV18 and TRBJ1-4; 9 bases are shared with TRBD1. There are 15 residues in the CDR3. Germline trimming cut 3 bases from V and 6 bases from J; bases unmatched to any gene: 5. The germline V gene has CDR1 KGHSH and CDR2 LQKENI. CDR3 region: CASSPRQGDDEKLFF. The CDR3 DNA follows: TGTGCCAGCTCACCCCGACAGGGGGATGATGAAAAACTGTTTTTT.

This clonotype was observed many times. This sequence joins TRBV18 and TRBJ1-6; D may be TRBD1 (5 bases). The CDR3 is 15 amino acids. The germline V and J ends were trimmed by 3 bases and 5 bases, with 11 bases remaining between them. CDR1 and CDR2 from the germline V gene are KGHSH and LQKENI. As DNA, the CDR3 is TGTGCCAGCTCACCCCGGGACGGCGATAATTCACCCCTCCACTTT. Translating it yields CASSPRDGDNSPLHF.

This clonotype was counted at least ten times. The CDR3 nucleotides read TGTGCCAGCAGCGCTACAACAGGGTCTGAAGCTTTCTTT. Protein product: CASSATTGSEAFF. This rearrangement joins TRBV7-8 to TRBJ1-1; a possible D gene is TRBD1 (6 bases). The CDR3 contains 13 residues. The V gene's germline CDR1 is SGHVS and CDR2 FQNEAQ. V dropped 5 bases and J dropped 6 bases, with 13 bases sitting between them. Looking up the rest from reference TRBV7-8 and TRBJ1-1 gives the full variable domain: GAGVSQSPRYKVAKRGQDVALRCDPISGHVSLFWYQQALGQGPEFLTYFQNEAQLDKSGLPSDRFFAERPEGSVSTLKIQRTQQEDSAVYLCASSATTGSEAFFGQGTRLTVV.

Many counts were recorded for this clonotype. The chain couples TRBV6-4 to TRBJ1-1; D is unresolved. Deletions cut 2 bases from V and 1 base from J, with 8 bases between. This CDR3 has 14 residues. Germline V gives CDR1 MRHNA, CDR2 SNTAGT. The DNA of the CDR3 is TGTGCCAGCAGTGACGACACAGAGAACACTGAAGCTTTCTTT. The encoded protein is CASSDDTENTEAFF.

As DNA, the CDR3 is TGTGCCAGCACCCCGGACTCCGGGAACACCGGGGAGCTGTTTTTT. It translates to CASTPDSGNTGELFF. This rearrangement joins TRBV5-4 to TRBJ2-2, with D perhaps matching TRBD2 (5 bases). Germline assignment: CDR1 SGHNT and CDR2 YYREEE (reference sequence). Trimming shortened V by 6 bases and J by 1 base, and 13 bases separated the two germline ends. This CDR3 spans 15 amino acids.

This clonotype has at least ten counts. This chain joins TRBV18 and TRBJ2-5; D call uncertain. Trimming removed 3 bases at V and 2 bases at J, with 7 bases between. Germline lookup yields CDR1 KGHSH and CDR2 LQKENI. The CDR3 has 13 residues. The DNA for the CDR3 is TGTGCCAGCTCACCGCAGCGACAAGAGACCCAGTACTTC. Amino acid sequence: CASSPQRQETQYF.

This clonotype was recorded at least ten times. V gene TRBV6-6 combines with J gene TRBJ1-6; no firm D call. The CDR3 loop spans 20 amino acids. V was shortened by 0 bases and J by 0 bases, with 18 bases between the two germline ends. The germline V gene encodes CDR1 MNHNY and CDR2 SVGAGI (reference sequence). The CDR3 reads CASSYSPEIRPSSYNSPLHF. CDR3 bases: TGTGCCAGCAGTTACTCTCCCGAAATCAGACCCAGCTCCTATAATTCACCCCTCCACTTT.

The V and J genes are TRBV7-9 and TRBJ2-2; TRBD1 is a possible D gene (5 bases). Germline lookup yields CDR1 SEHNR and CDR2 FQNEAQ (reference sequence). The CDR3 covers 16 residues. Trimming removed 3 bases at V and 1 base at J, with 12 bases between. The CDR3 nucleotides read TGTGCCAGCAGCTTCGCCGGCCAGGGGAACACCGGGGAGCTGTTTTTT. Amino acid sequence: CASSFAGQGNTGELFF.

This clonotype occurred many times. The chain combines TRBV11-1 with TRBJ2-6, with 8 bases aligning to TRBD1. Germline loops: CDR1 SGHAT, CDR2 FQDESV (reference sequence). The CDR3 length is 18 residues. J lost 1 base, V lost 1 base, and 6 bases had no gene match. The CDR3 sequence is CASSLGTGGYSGANVLTF. The DNA for the CDR3 is TGTGCCAGCAGCTTAGGTACAGGGGGATATTCTGGGGCCAACGTCCTGACTTTC.

The chain couples TRBV5-8 to TRBJ1-6, with 7 positions matching TRBD1. The CDR3 totals 14 residues. The V gene's germline CDR1 is SGHTS and CDR2 YDEGEE. V shed 4 bases and J 12 bases; nucleotides not matched to a gene: 10. CDR3 coding DNA: TGTGCCAGCAGCCGGTCCAGGGGGGCAGGACCCCTCCACTTT. This gives the protein CASSRSRGAGPLHF. The full variable domain, completed using reference TRBV5-8 and TRBJ1-6, is EAGVTQSPTHLIKTRGQQATLRCSPISGHTSVYWYQQALGLGLQFLLWYDEGEERNRGNFPPRFSGRQFPNYSSELNVNALELEDSALYLCASSRSRGAGPLHFGNGTRLTVT.

In its sample, this clonotype was seen many times. The chain's CDR3 is CASSGNTIYF. The CDR3 DNA is TGTGCCAGCAGCGGGAACACCATATATTTT. The V call is TRBV3-1, the J call TRBJ1-3; D is unresolved. V lost 5 bases and J lost 7, with 3 bases in between. The germline V gene has CDR1 LGHDT and CDR2 YNNKEL (reference sequence). The CDR3 is made up of 10 amino acids.

V usage is TRBV20-1 and J usage is TRBJ2-1; 8 bases line up with TRBD2. The V gene end was trimmed by 0 bases and the J gene end by 7 bases; junction bases not matched to a gene: 8. Germline assignment: CDR1 DFQATT and CDR2 SNEGSKA (reference sequence). The CDR3 loop spans 15 amino acids. The CDR3 protein is CSARDMGLVDNEQFF. Written as DNA, the CDR3 is TGCAGTGCTAGAGATATGGGACTAGTAGATAATGAGCAGTTCTTC.

At least ten counts were recorded for this clonotype. This chain uses TRBV18 with TRBJ1-1; 7 bases align to TRBD1. The CDR3 sequence is 15 residues long. Germline trimming cut 6 bases from V and 0 bases from J; bases unmatched to any gene: 7. Germline values: CDR1 KGHSH, CDR2 LQKENI. CDR3 in amino acids: CASSRTGPMNTEAFF. The CDR3 bases are TGTGCCAGCTCTCGGACAGGCCCCATGAACACTGAAGCTTTCTTT.

This clonotype was seen more than once but under ten times. The chain joins TRBV5-1 to TRBJ2-2, with no clear D. V shed 0 bases and J shed 6 bases, with 9 bases lying between them. The germline V gene has CDR1 SGHRS and CDR2 YFSETQ. The CDR3 consists of 14 residues. CDR3 loop: CASSLDTAAGELFF. The CDR3 bases are TGCGCCAGCAGCTTGGACACAGCAGCCGGGGAGCTGTTTTTT.